These 29 T cell receptor beta chains originate from one sample sequenced in a study of OX40 agonist ivuxolimab in advanced cancers. Libraries were built with the immunoSEQ multiplex PCR assay. The table comes from immuneACCESS by way of TCRdb, which keeps in-frame sequences with V and J called. Part of the clones is missing from these tables; in studies checked, under half for an unresolved V gene and the rest for unknown reasons. The sample yields tens of thousands of clones; 80% to 95% were counted once. Together, the top ten hold roughly 13% of the sample. The sequences come from CD4+ or CD8+ T cells sorted from blood, collected in a trial of the OX40 agonist ivuxolimab. These receptors were obtained from an adult with an advanced solid tumor such as melanoma, head and neck, liver or kidney cancer.

With respect to this clone: The CDR3 does not end in the conserved phenylalanine or tryptophan, so this is likely a read error. No DNA is shown, since the ends of the CDR3 on it are uncertain; the CDR3 is the one TCRdb lists. This chain's CDR3 is CASSFQLSGTAI. The chain joins TRBV5-6 to TRBJ1-1; TRBD1, the D gene given by the table, was not confirmed from the DNA. CDR1 is SGHDT, CDR2 YYEEEE, per germline. Including both end residues, the CDR3 is 12 amino acids long.

This clone was recorded once. The CDR3 loop reads CASGLTSGAGDTQYF. The CDR3 DNA reads as TGTGCTAGTGGTTTAACTAGCGGAGCCGGAGATACGCAGTATTTT. This chain joins TRBV12-5 and TRBJ2-3; 8 nucleotides align to TRBD2. This CDR3 spans 15 amino acids. Per germline, CDR1 LGHNT and CDR2 FRNRAP. Losses at the gene ends were 3 bases for V and 5 bases for J; bases not matched to a gene: 7.

This clone was seen once. The genes are TRBV7-9 and TRBJ1-1, with 7 bases lining up with TRBD1. V dropped 2 bases and J dropped 0; count of bases not matched to a gene: 3. This CDR3 region has 15 residues. Germline values: CDR1 SEHNR, CDR2 FQNEAQ (reference sequence). For the CDR3, the DNA is TGTGCCAGCAGCTTACTACAGGGGATGAACACTGAAGCTTTCTTT. Residues: CASSLLQGMNTEAFF. Using reference TRBV7-9 and TRBJ1-1 for the parts outside the CDR3, the full variable domain is DTGVSQNPRHKITKRGQNVTFRCDPISEHNRLYWYRQTLGQGPEFLTYFQNEAQLEKSRLLSDRFSAERPKGSFSTLEIQRTEQGDSAMYLCASSLLQGMNTEAFFGQGTRLTVV.

The V gene is TRBV7-8, the J gene TRBJ2-1, with 11 bases lining up with TRBD2. Germline V gene lookup returns CDR1 SGHVS and CDR2 FQNEAQ. V was clipped by 8 bases and J by 9 bases; unmatched bases: 6. This CDR3 contains 13 residues. The CDR3: CASVLAGEIEQFF. The DNA for the CDR3 is TGTGCCAGCGTACTAGCGGGAGAGATTGAGCAGTTCTTC. Variable domain in full (rest from reference TRBV7-8 and TRBJ2-1): GAGVSQSPRYKVAKRGQDVALRCDPISGHVSLFWYQQALGQGPEFLTYFQNEAQLDKSGLPSDRFFAERPEGSVSTLKIQRTQQEDSAVYLCASVLAGEIEQFFGPGTRLTVL.

The chain recombines TRBV2 with TRBJ2-1; D is ambiguous. Germline lookup yields CDR1 SNHLY and CDR2 FYNNEI. The V end was cut by 3 bases, the J end by 0 bases, with 9 bases between. This CDR3 region has 15 residues. The CDR3 coding sequence is TGTGCCAGCAGTGAGGGCTTAAGCTCCTACAATGAGCAGTTCTTC. As protein: CASSEGLSSYNEQFF. The entire variable domain, with the rest obtained from reference TRBV2 and TRBJ2-1, is as follows: EPEVTQTPSHQVTQMGQEVILRCVPISNHLYFYWYRQILGQKVEFLVSFYNNEISEKSEIFDDQFSVERPDGSNFTLKIRSTKLEDSAMYFCASSEGLSSYNEQFFGPGTRLTVL.

This chain connects TRBV7-9 to TRBJ2-5; D is unclear. The V gene lost 6 bases and the J gene lost 4 bases, with 18 bases spanning the gap. The CDR3 is 15 residues long. Germline V gene data show CDR1 as SEHNR and CDR2 as FQNEAQ (reference sequence). The CDR3 DNA reads TGTGCCAGCAGTAACCGTACGGGCCTGACAGAGACCCAGTACTTC. It encodes CASSNRTGLTETQYF. Full variable domain (missing parts from reference TRBV7-9 and TRBJ2-5): DTGVSQNPRHKITKRGQNVTFRCDPISEHNRLYWYRQTLGQGPEFLTYFQNEAQLEKSRLLSDRFSAERPKGSFSTLEIQRTEQGDSAMYLCASSNRTGLTETQYFGPGTRLLVL.

J is TRBJ2-7 and V is TRBV6-6, with 8 bases matching TRBD2. V dropped 6 bases and J dropped 4; count of bases not matched to a gene: 11. The germline V gene encodes CDR1 MNHNY and CDR2 SVGAGI (reference sequence). The CDR3 length is 15 residues. As DNA, the CDR3 is TGTGCCAGCAGCCCGCGGGCGGGGGGAGGTTACGAGCAGTACTTC. Its protein is CASSPRAGGGYEQYF.

The chain recombines TRBV5-8 with TRBJ1-1; maybe TRBD1 (5 bases). The V and J ends lost 0 bases and 1 base respectively, with 13 bases between them. CDR3 length: 16 residues. Germline V gives CDR1 SGHTS, CDR2 YDEGEE. The CDR3 bases are TGTGCCAGCAGCTTGGAGGCGTCGGGGGGGAACACTGAAGCTTTCTTT. Protein sequence: CASSLEASGGNTEAFF.

The CDR3 loop reads CASSPGTNYEQYF. For the CDR3, the DNA is TGTGCCAGCAGTCCAGGGACTAACTACGAGCAGTACTTC. The V and J genes are TRBV27 and TRBJ2-7; 7 bases align to TRBD2. Germline assignment: CDR1 MNHEY and CDR2 SMNVEV (reference sequence). The CDR3 contains 13 residues. Germline trimming cut 5 bases from V and 3 bases from J; bases unmatched to any gene: 4.

The sample holds one count of this clone. This chain links TRBV5-6 with TRBJ2-7, with D possibly matching TRBD1 (6 bases). Germline CDR1 is SGHDT and CDR2 is YYEEEE. This CDR3 region has 14 residues. The V gene lost 1 base and the J gene lost 3 bases, with 11 bases spanning the gap. CDR3: CASSLSQGHYEQYF. CDR3 in DNA: TGTGCCAGCAGCTTGTCCCAGGGGCACTACGAGCAGTACTTC. The full variable domain, its missing parts supplied by reference TRBV5-6 and TRBJ2-7, is DAGVTQSPTHLIKTRGQQVTLRCSPKSGHDTVSWYQQALGQGPQFIFQYYEEEERQRGNFPDRFSGHQFPNYSSELNVNALLLGDSALYLCASSLSQGHYEQYFGPGTRLTVT.

J is TRBJ2-1 and V is TRBV7-9; 10 bases fit TRBD2. V dropped 6 bases and J dropped 15; count of bases not matched to a gene: 14. Germline loops: CDR1 SEHNR, CDR2 FQNEAQ (reference sequence). This CDR3 spans 14 amino acids. In DNA, the CDR3 is TGTGCCAGCAGATCCTCGGCAAGCGGGAGGGCCCTGTTCTTC. Its translation is CASRSSASGRALFF.

The chain carries TRBV7-6 and TRBJ2-7, with TRBD2 as a possible D gene (5 bases). With 1 base removed from V and 0 bases from J, the gap between germline ends came to 13 bases. Germline-derived CDR1 and CDR2 are SGHVS and FNYEAQ. The CDR3 extends over 16 amino acids. The CDR3 DNA follows: TGTGCCAGCAGCTTAGGCTTAGCGCAAAACTCCTACGAGCAGTACTTC. Its protein is CASSLGLAQNSYEQYF.

On this clone itself: Other DNA sequences from this sample encode an identical CDR3 as well. The V gene is TRBV5-1, the J gene TRBJ2-7; no clear D. The germline gives CDR1 SGHRS, CDR2 YFSETQ. CDR3 length equals 11 residues. Deletions cut 4 bases from V and 4 bases from J, with 6 bases between. The CDR3 region is CASSPGYEQYF. The CDR3 coding sequence is TGCGCCAGCAGCCCTGGATACGAGCAGTACTTC.

The V call is TRBV12-5, the J call TRBJ2-5; D call uncertain. The germline CDR1 and CDR2 sequences are LGHNT and FRNRAP. This CDR3 region has 15 residues. Deletions cut 6 bases from V and 5 bases from J, with 19 bases between. The CDR3 reads CASGAISGRSETQYF. The CDR3 DNA is TGTGCTAGTGGAGCGATATCCGGACGCTCGGAGACCCAGTACTTC.

This clone appeared once. The chain has TRBV6-4 and TRBJ2-3; no clear D. V was shortened by 0 bases and J by 0 bases, with 4 bases between the two germline ends. The CDR3 runs to 14 residues. The germline CDR1 and CDR2 sequences are MRHNA and SNTAGT. CDR3 in amino acids: CASSDSPSTDTQYF. CDR3 DNA sequence: TGTGCCAGCAGTGACTCGCCAAGCACAGATACGCAGTATTTT.

The chain joins TRBV4-3 to TRBJ1-4, with no clear D. Germline V CDR1 and CDR2: LGHNA, YSLEER. V lost 0 bases and J 5 bases, leaving 16 bases between the germline ends. The CDR3 has 17 residues. The CDR3 DNA sequence: TGCGCCAGCAGCCAAGATTCTCCTGGACGAGGAAATGAAAAACTGTTTTTT. Amino acid sequence: CASSQDSPGRGNEKLFF.

The J gene is TRBJ2-2, the V gene TRBV4-1, with D unresolved. The V gene lost 4 bases and the J gene lost 3 bases, with 12 bases spanning the gap. Germline assignment: CDR1 MGHRA and CDR2 YSYEKL. There are 15 residues in the CDR3. CDR3 coding DNA: TGCGCCAGCAGCCCCTCTTTATCTGACACCGGGGAGCTGTTTTTT. Amino acids: CASSPSLSDTGELFF.

The chain is built from TRBV27 and TRBJ2-3, with D tentatively TRBD2 (6 bases). Trimming left V 1 base short and J 2 bases short, with 10 bases between. Germline V CDR1 and CDR2: MNHEY, SMNVEV (reference sequence). CDR3 length: 15 amino acids. This CDR3 is CASSLLGGFTDTQYF. CDR3 nucleotide sequence: TGTGCCAGCAGTTTATTGGGGGGTTTCACAGATACGCAGTATTTT.

The chain combines TRBV27 with TRBJ1-6; 7 nucleotides agree with TRBD1. The CDR3 has 17 residues. V was pared by 0 bases and J by 5 bases, with 7 bases of the junction left unmatched. CDR1 MNHEY and CDR2 SMNVEV come from the germline V gene (reference sequence). The CDR3 spells CASSLSPWQGDNSPLHF. CDR3 nucleotide sequence: TGTGCCAGCAGTTTATCCCCCTGGCAGGGGGATAATTCACCCCTCCACTTT.

V and J are TRBV7-6 and TRBJ1-2; D ambiguous. There are 15 residues in the CDR3. Trimming pared 5 bases from V and 7 bases from J, leaving 20 bases between. CDR1 and CDR2 (germline): SGHVS, FNYEAQ. The CDR3 DNA follows: TGTGCCAGCAGCGATGATTATGGCCCGGCCTCTGGCTACACCTTC. It encodes CASSDDYGPASGYTF.

The gene calls are TRBV5-4 and TRBJ2-3; 7 bases are a match to TRBD2. The junction had 5 bases not matched to a gene; V was cut back by 0 bases and J by 4 bases. Germline CDR1 is SGHNT and CDR2 is YYREEE (reference sequence). The CDR3 runs to 15 residues. The CDR3 loop reads CASSLEAGEADTQYF. CDR3 DNA: TGTGCCAGCAGCTTGGAGGCGGGAGAGGCAGATACGCAGTATTTT.

The V gene is TRBV2, the J gene TRBJ1-5; no reliable D call. Germline-derived CDR1 and CDR2 are SNHLY and FYNNEI. This CDR3 contains 13 residues. Between the trimmed V and J ends, which lost 1 base and 6 bases, there was a span of 7 bases. The CDR3 bases are TGTGCCAGCAGTGAAGGTAGGCTTCAGCCCCAGCATTTT. Translated: CASSEGRLQPQHF.

This chain joins TRBV27 and TRBJ2-3; tentatively, D is TRBD1 or TRBD2 (5 bases each). Per germline, CDR1 MNHEY and CDR2 SMNVEV (reference sequence). CDR3 length: 14 amino acids. The germline V and J ends were trimmed by 7 bases and 4 bases, with 15 bases remaining between them. CDR3 region: CASKWGGFADTQYF. CDR3 bases: TGTGCCAGCAAGTGGGGCGGGTTCGCAGATACGCAGTATTTT.

The V gene is TRBV19, the J gene TRBJ1-2; D might be TRBD1 (5 bases). Germline CDR1 reads LNHDA; CDR2 reads SQIVND (reference sequence). With 4 bases removed from V and 4 bases from J, the gap between germline ends came to 7 bases. The CDR3 is 12 amino acids. CDR3 sequence: CASSKGLYGYTF. In DNA form, the CDR3 reads TGTGCCAGTAGTAAGGGACTCTATGGCTACACCTTC. Combining the CDR3 with reference TRBV19 and TRBJ1-2 gives the whole variable domain DGGITQSPKYLFRKEGQNVTLSCEQNLNHDAMYWYRQDPGQGLRLIYYSQIVNDFQKGDIAEGYSVSREKKESFPLTVTSAQKNPTAFYLCASSKGLYGYTFGSGTRLTVV.

The chain recombines TRBV4-1 with TRBJ1-1, with 7 bases lining up with TRBD1. Germline V gene sequence: CDR1 MGHRA, CDR2 YSYEKL. This CDR3 contains 16 residues. J gave up 0 bases and V 0 bases, and 4 bases lay outside the gene matches. The CDR3: CASSQEPGQVNTEAFF. DNA of the CDR3: TGCGCCAGCAGCCAAGAGCCCGGACAGGTGAACACTGAAGCTTTCTTT.

The chain combines TRBV9 with TRBJ2-2, with 8 positions matching TRBD1. This CDR3 is built from 18 residues. The V gene end was trimmed by 1 base and the J gene end by 3 bases; junction bases not matched to a gene: 11. Germline CDR1 reads SGDLS; CDR2 reads YYNGEE. The CDR3 DNA reads TGTGCCAGCAGCGTAAATACTGGGACAGGACGTCACACCGGGGAGCTGTTTTTT. This sequence encodes CASSVNTGTGRHTGELFF.

This clone was picked up one time. V is TRBV4-1 and J is TRBJ2-7; D may be TRBD2 (6 bases). The CDR3 has 15 amino acids. Between the trimmed V and J ends, which lost 1 base and 0 bases, there was a span of 10 bases. The V gene's germline CDR1 is MGHRA and CDR2 YSYEKL. This chain's CDR3 is CASSQGPGASYEQYF. The CDR3 nucleotides read TGCGCCAGCAGCCAAGGACCGGGAGCCTCCTACGAGCAGTACTTC.

This sequence joins TRBV10-1 and TRBJ2-1, with unresolved D. From germline, CDR1 is WNHNN and CDR2 SYGVQD (reference sequence). Between the trimmed V and J ends, which lost 2 bases and 6 bases, there was a span of 14 bases. CDR3 length: 15 amino acids. CDR3 DNA sequence: TGCGCCAGCAGTGAGCCCCGCACGGGCACCAATGAGCAGTTCTTC. This translates into CASSEPRTGTNEQFF.

This clone was recorded once. The rearrangement links TRBV7-6 to TRBJ1-1; TRBD1 aligns across 7 bases. Looked up from germline, CDR1 is SGHVS and CDR2 is FNYEAQ. CDR3 length: 13 residues. Trimming cost V 6 bases and J 8 bases; bases outside gene matches: 9. Here the CDR3 DNA reads TGTGCCAGCAGTAAAACCCTGGGACAGGAAGCTTTCTTT. This sequence encodes CASSKTLGQEAFF.